Listed here are 2 T cell receptor beta chains from one sample, sequenced in a study of blood T cell repertoires in COVID-19. Only in-frame clones appear in the TCRdb table, and some are missing; sequencing was by immunoSEQ multiplex PCR. The table lists over 150,000 clones, around 94% of them singletons. Sequencing was done on a sample of peripheral blood. The receptors here all came from a man aged 25 to 40 with COVID-19, enrolled during active disease.

This chain connects TRBV3-1 (or the pseudogene TRBV3-2) to TRBJ2-5; 15 bases are shared with TRBD2. Germline lookup yields CDR1 LGHDT and CDR2 YNNKEL (reference sequence). The CDR3 is made up of 20 amino acids. V dropped 0 bases and J dropped 2; count of bases not matched to a gene: 10. CDR3 in amino acids: CASSQDRVGTSGGKQETQYF. DNA for the CDR3: TGTGCCAGCAGCCAAGATCGGGTGGGGACTAGCGGGGGGAAGCAAGAGACCCAGTACTTC.

The chain is built from TRBV5-6 and TRBJ2-7, with TRBD2 matching over 12 bases. From germline, CDR1 is SGHDT and CDR2 YYEEEE. CDR3 length: 14 amino acids. Trimming cost V 4 bases and J 3 bases; bases outside gene matches: 2. The CDR3 reads CASSILAGGYEQYF. The CDR3, as DNA: TGTGCCAGCAGCATACTAGCGGGGGGCTACGAGCAGTACTTC. Variable domain in full (rest from reference TRBV5-6 and TRBJ2-7): DAGVTQSPTHLIKTRGQQVTLRCSPKSGHDTVSWYQQALGQGPQFIFQYYEEEERQRGNFPDRFSGHQFPNYSSELNVNALLLGDSALYLCASSILAGGYEQYFGPGTRLTVT.